These T cell receptor beta chains were read from a single sample in a study of a mutant IDH1 vaccine in newly diagnosed glioma. Sequencing used immunoSEQ multiplex PCR; TCRdb keeps in-frame clones, though not all of them. The sample comprises tens of thousands of clones, around nine tenths of which are singletons, and about 2.4% rests with the top ten. For these TCRs, the target antigens are not known. The specimen comprised PBMCs, sampled from a glioma patient whose treatment included an IDH1 peptide vaccine. These receptors all stem from a man in his fifties or sixties with glioma. The CDR3 runs from the conserved cysteine through the conserved F or W. D genes are given only for firm matches. Some rows have no size entry. The others give once, few or many, or a class for an expanded clone.

>.|TRBJ2-7|TRBV28|12|once
TGTGCCAGCAGTACTGGATTCTACGAGCAGTACTTC
CASSTGFYEQYF
>.|TRBJ1-1|TRBV13|14|.
TGTGCCAGCAGCGTCAGACAGACGAACACTGAAGCTTTCTTT
CASSVRQTNTEAFF
>.|TRBJ1-6|TRBV7-9|14|.
TGTGCCAGCAGCTCTCAGGGGAATAATTCACCCCTCCACTTT
CASSSQGNNSPLHF
>TRBD1|TRBJ2-7|TRBV25-1|14|.
TGTGCCAGCAGCAGAGGGACAGGGACCTACGAGCAGTACTTC
CASSRGTGTYEQYF
>TRBD2|TRBJ2-1|TRBV5-1|17|.
TGCGCCAGCAGCCCCCTAGCGGGGGGGGCGCTTTACAATGAGCAGTTCTTC
CASSPLAGGALYNEQFF
>.|TRBJ2-7|TRBV5-1|13|.
TGCGCCAGCGGGGGTTTCGAATCCTACGAGCAGTACTTC
CASGGFESYEQYF
>TRBD1|TRBJ1-1|TRBV9|14|.
TGTGCCAGCAGTAACCGGGACAGAAACACTGAAGCTTTCTTT
CASSNRDRNTEAFF
>.|TRBJ1-5|TRBV30|14|.
TGTGCCTATGGGGAGGGGTCGGGCAATCAGCCCCAGCATTTT
CAYGEGSGNQPQHF
>.|TRBJ2-1|TRBV9|13|.
TGTGCCAGCAGCGTATCAACCATCAATGAGCAGTTCTTC
CASSVSTINEQFF
>.|TRBJ1-2|TRBV4-1|16|.
TGCGCCAGCAGCCAAGATCGGGGCCTTCAATTCTATGGCTACACCTTC
CASSQDRGLQFYGYTF
>.|TRBJ1-1|TRBV14|13|.
TGTGCCAGCAGCCACGCAGCAGGGTCTGAAGCTTTCTTT
CASSHAAGSEAFF
>.|TRBJ1-1|TRBV18|13|.
TGTGCCAGCTCACCACCCCTGAGGCCTGAAGCTTTCTTT
CASSPPLRPEAFF
>.|TRBJ2-3|TRBV27|13|.
TGTGCCAGCAGTTTCTCGGACACAGATACGCAGTATTTT
CASSFSDTDTQYF
>.|TRBJ2-2|TRBV14|14|.
TGTGCCAGCAGCCCTGGGGGGTCCTCGCGGGAGCTGTTTTTT
CASSPGGSSRELFF
>TRBD2|TRBJ2-2|TRBV2|14|.
TGTGCCAGCCAGGACGGGAGGGCCTTCGGGGAGCTGTTTTTT
CASQDGRAFGELFF
>TRBD2|TRBJ2-7|TRBV29-1|15|.
TGCAGCGTACTTGGGGCTAGCGGGGCCCCCTACGAGCAGTACTTC
CSVLGASGAPYEQYF
>.|TRBJ1-6|TRBV11-2|13|.
TGTGCCAGCAGCCTAGGCGTCAATTCACCCCTCCACTTT
CASSLGVNSPLHF
>.|TRBJ1-2|TRBV4-3|12|.
TGCGCCAGCAGCCAAGATCTTCAAGGCTACACCTTC
CASSQDLQGYTF
>TRBD1|TRBJ2-3|TRBV7-8|17|.
TGTGCCAGCAGCCGGACAGGGGGGGCTTGGAACTTAGATACGCAGTATTTT
CASSRTGGAWNLDTQYF
>.|TRBJ2-7|TRBV18|14|.
TGTGCCAGCTCACCACCGTCCAGACAGTACGAGCAGTACTTC
CASSPPSRQYEQYF
>TRBD1|TRBJ2-6|TRBV29-1|19|.
TGCAGCGTTGGTCTGGCAGGGGGTCGCTACGGCGCTGGGGCCAACGTCCTGACTTTC
CSVGLAGGRYGAGANVLTF
>.|TRBJ2-3|TRBV7-9|13|.
TGTGCCAGCAGCTCGCTCGAGTCGGATACGCAGTATTTT
CASSSLESDTQYF
>.|TRBJ2-5|TRBV10-2|13|.
TGCGCCAGCAGTAGCCGGGTCCAAGAGACCCAGTACTTC
CASSSRVQETQYF
>TRBD2|TRBJ2-6|TRBV13|19|.
TGTGCCAGCAGTTCGGGACTAGCGGTTTACAGCTCTGGGGCCAACGTCCTGACTTTC
CASSSGLAVYSSGANVLTF
>.|TRBJ2-1|TRBV7-6|17|.
TGTGCCAGCAGCTTAATGGGGGGTGGAATTTTAGTCAATGAGCAGTTCTTC
CASSLMGGGILVNEQFF
>TRBD2|TRBJ2-2|TRBV6-5|14|.
TGTGCCAGCAGTCGGGGGGTTAGCACCGGGGAGCTGTTTTTT
CASSRGVSTGELFF
>TRBD2|TRBJ2-7|TRBV6-6|15|once
TGTGCCAGCAGTTCCAGGACTAGCGGGAGTTACGAGCAGTACTTC
CASSSRTSGSYEQYF
>TRBD1|TRBJ2-1|TRBV29-1|14|.
TGCAGCGTTGAGGGGACAGTCTCCTACAATGAGCAGTTCTTC
CSVEGTVSYNEQFF
>TRBD1|TRBJ2-7|TRBV10-2|23|.
TGCGCCAGCAGTGAGTCTTTATTGGAAAACCGGGACAGGGGGTACGGGGAGGCCTACGAGCAGTACTTC
CASSESLLENRDRGYGEAYEQYF
>.|TRBJ2-5|TRBV7-7|14|.
TGTGCTAGCAGCTTAGGCAGCTTCCAAGAGACCCAGTACTTC
CASSLGSFQETQYF
>TRBD2|TRBJ2-5|TRBV27|16|.
TGTGCCAGCAGTTGGGGACTAGCGGGGGGTCAAGAGACCCAGTACTTC
CASSWGLAGGQETQYF
>TRBD2|TRBJ2-3|TRBV4-1|16|few
TGCGCCAGCAGCGTCCGGCTAGCGGTTAGCACAGATACGCAGTATTTT
CASSVRLAVSTDTQYF
>TRBD2|TRBJ2-3|TRBV4-2|17|.
TGTGCCAGCAGCCCTACCGGGACTAGCGACGGCACAGATACGCAGTATTTT
CASSPTGTSDGTDTQYF
>TRBD1|TRBJ1-2|TRBV29-1|11|.
TGTTCGGGACAGGGATACTATGGCTACACCTTC
CSGQGYYGYTF
>TRBD1|TRBJ1-3|TRBV6-5|15|.
TGTGCCAGCAGTTACCGCCGGGACAGAGGAAACACCATATATTTT
CASSYRRDRGNTIYF
>.|TRBJ1-3|TRBV4-3|16|.
TGCGCCAGCAGCCCTCAACCAGGACACTCTGGAAACACCATATATTTT
CASSPQPGHSGNTIYF
>.|TRBJ2-3|TRBV5-1|16|.
TGCGCCAGCAGCTCAAGCCGAGGGGAGTATTTTCGTACGCAGTATTTT
CASSSSRGEYFRTQYF
>TRBD1|TRBJ2-7|TRBV5-5|14|.
TGTGCCAGCAGCTTCTCCGGGACAGACTACGAGCAGTACTTC
CASSFSGTDYEQYF
>.|TRBJ2-1|TRBV6-6|13|.
TGTGCCAGCAGTTACTCGGAGTACAATGAGCAGTTCTTC
CASSYSEYNEQFF
>.|TRBJ1-2|TRBV28|15|few
TGTGCCAGCAGTCCCCCCGGAAGGGTGACCTATGGCTACACCTTC
CASSPPGRVTYGYTF
>TRBD1|TRBJ1-4|TRBV15|15|.
TGTGCCACCAGCAGAGCCGCAGGGGGCCGCGAAAAACTGTTTTTT
CATSRAAGGREKLFF
>.|TRBJ1-1|TRBV18|13|.
TGTGCCAGCTCATGGGACTCCTCCGCTGAAGCTTTCTTT
CASSWDSSAEAFF
>.|TRBJ2-7|TRBV5-1|15|.
TGCGCCAGCAGCTTGGTTAGGGACAAGGAGGGCGAGCAGTACTTC
CASSLVRDKEGEQYF
>.|TRBJ1-5|TRBV5-4|15|.
TGTGCCAGCAGCTTAGGGGGGGATAGCAATCAGCCCCAGCATTTT
CASSLGGDSNQPQHF
>.|TRBJ2-5|TRBV7-2|14|.
TGTGCCAGCAGCTTAGCAGGGCAGCATGAGACCCAGTACTTC
CASSLAGQHETQYF
>.|TRBJ2-7|TRBV28|13|.
TGTGCCAGCAGTCTGCTACCTAGTAACGAGCAGTACTTC
CASSLLPSNEQYF
>.|TRBJ1-1|TRBV25-1|13|.
TGTGCCAGCGGCGAACAGTGGAACACTGAAGCTTTCTTT
CASGEQWNTEAFF
>.|TRBJ2-3|TRBV18|15|few
TGTGCCAGCTCACGAGGAGGGGGTGTCACAGATACGCAGTATTTT
CASSRGGGVTDTQYF